Below, 3 T cell receptor beta chains from the same sample are listed, as sequenced in a study of T cell clones after liver transplantation. The repertoire was sequenced with immunoSEQ multiplex PCR; TCRdb's copy has only in-frame clones and lacks some. The repertoire holds 20,000 to 30,000 clones, with 55% to 70% as singletons. This specimen consisted of CD4+ T cells from blood, obtained before liver transplant. Every receptor here comes from a human donor who received a liver transplant.

This clone showed up just once. This chain uses TRBV28 with TRBJ2-5; D call uncertain. The CDR3 is made up of 10 amino acids. From germline, CDR1 is MDHEN and CDR2 SYDVKM. The germline V and J ends were trimmed by 10 bases and 5 bases, with 8 bases remaining between them. The CDR3 DNA sequence: TGTGCCACCTCTGGGGAGACCCAGTACTTC. Its translation: CATSGETQYF.

V and J are TRBV7-9 and TRBJ2-1; TRBD1 matches at 8 bases. Trimming cost V 5 bases and J 11 bases; bases outside gene matches: 11. The CDR3 totals 14 residues. From germline, CDR1 is SEHNR and CDR2 FQNEAQ (reference sequence). The CDR3 DNA reads as TGTGCCAGCAGCCTCGGACAGGGCACAATGAAGCAGTTCTTC. Translation: CASSLGQGTMKQFF.

The chain carries TRBV7-2 and TRBJ1-5, with a weak D call TRBD1 (5 bases). The CDR3 loop spans 14 amino acids. Per germline, CDR1 SGHTA and CDR2 FQGNSA. V was trimmed by 5 bases and J by 5 bases, leaving 13 bases between them. The CDR3 is CASSAQQGDQPQHF. The CDR3 bases are TGTGCCAGCAGCGCCCAGCAGGGCGATCAGCCCCAGCATTTT.